This TCR beta chain was obtained from a study of metastatic and nonmetastatic thyroid tumors. Turning to the study itself: Comparative analysis of repertoires was undertaken across blood and tumor or nodule tissue obtained from malignant and benign thyroid patients. Study-level findings and limits: Reportedly, malignant thyroid tumors had significantly higher TCR beta diversity than benign nodules, in blood and tumor.

Authors' methods: A classifier for distant metastasis in papillary thyroid cancer was constructed using CDR3 differences observed across clinicopathological groups. Through MiXCR, TCRdb re-clonotyped the PCR reads. The V and J calls were not made by the authors but by TCRdb's processing. The table has fewer than 40,000 clones, around 17% seen once. No patient received treatment before thyroid surgery. This clone has ten or more counts. The antigen remains unidentified. This CDR3 region has 13 residues. Germline V CDR1 and CDR2: SGHTA, FQGNSA. V dropped 3 bases and J dropped 6; count of bases not matched to a gene: 2.

This clonotype was sampled from a female donor with papillary thyroid cancer or a benign thyroid nodule (not recorded which). Some clones in this sample may be carry-over from other donors' samples. The sample consisted of blood. The chain recombines TRBV7-2 with TRBJ2-5, with 9 bases matching TRBD1. CDR3 in amino acids: CASSLGQGKTQYF. CDR3 DNA sequence: TGTGCCAGCAGCTTGGGACAGGGAAAGACCCAGTACTTC.